This T cell receptor beta chain was identified during a study of cytotoxic CD8 clonotypes in ibrutinib-treated CLL. Whole-study context: Average yields of around 230,000 productive templates and tens of thousands of productive rearrangements characterized the samples. Study findings and constraints: The clonality went up when patients responded to ibrutinib and dropped back toward baseline at progression.

The CDR3 is 13 residues long. Germline values: CDR1 SEHNR, CDR2 FQNEAQ (reference sequence). With V trimmed by 5 bases and J by 5 bases, 1 base remained unmatched. Generated by immunoSEQ multiplex PCR, the TCRdb table keeps only in-frame clones and is missing some. This sample has about 68,000 clones, with 68% found just once. Of note for this clone: The target antigen is unknown.

Sample: PBMCs, taken after 12 months of ibrutinib treatment. The chain uses TRBV7-9 and TRBJ1-1; 11 bases agree with TRBD1. The sequence came from a human donor with chronic lymphocytic leukemia. CDR3: CASSGDRGTEAFF. CDR3 DNA: TGTGCCAGCAGCGGGGACAGGGGGACTGAAGCTTTCTTT.